Listed here are 10 T cell receptor beta chains from one sample, sequenced in a study of Japanese encephalitis immunity and Zika vaccine responses. TCRdb fed the 5' RACE reads into MiXCR, producing one record per CDR3 protein. There are 150 or so distinct CDR3 sequences in the sample; 12% occur only once, and around 42% lies in the top ten. For about 6 days, PBMCs labeled with CFSE were cultured with peptide pools at approximately 1 ug/mL each. Unfixed live CD56-CD19-CD16-CD3+CD4+ CFSE-low cells were sorted as proliferating CD4 T cells. The sample here was antigen-activated CD4+ T cells from blood, cultured, taken during a Zika inactivated vaccine study. The receptors originated from an adult woman who received an inactivated Zika virus vaccine.

Sample share makes this clonotype large. V is TRBV4-3 and J is TRBJ1-1; 8 nucleotides match TRBD1. CDR3 length: 14 amino acids. The germline gives CDR1 LGHNA, CDR2 YSLEER. V shed 1 base, J shed 4 bases, and the junction held 2 bases outside the gene matches. CDR3 DNA sequence: TGCGCCAGCAGCCAAGCTACAGGGGGCACTGAAGCTTTCTTT. Translated, it gives CASSQATGGTEAFF.

This clonotype is hyperexpanded. This chain connects TRBV6-5 to TRBJ2-1; 8 nucleotides line up with TRBD2. Germline V gene data show CDR1 as MNHEY and CDR2 as SVGAGI. Trimming took 6 bases from V and 5 from J; bases not matched to a gene: 12. CDR3 length: 16 amino acids. The CDR3 DNA follows: TGTGCCAGCAGCCCTGCCGGGAGGGGGGGAGACAATGAGCAGTTCTTC. The encoded protein is CASSPAGRGGDNEQFF.

This chain connects TRBV4-1 to TRBJ2-3; possibly TRBD1 for D (5 bases). Germline lookup yields CDR1 MGHRA and CDR2 YSYEKL. Trimming shortened V by 0 bases and J by 4 bases, and 11 bases separated the two germline ends. The CDR3 has 15 residues. For the CDR3, the DNA is TGCGCCAGCAGCCAAGATAAGGGGTTGGCAGATACGCAGTATTTT. Protein sequence: CASSQDKGLADTQYF.

This clonotype showed up just a few times. V usage is TRBV29-1 and J usage is TRBJ2-5; 8 nucleotides match TRBD2. Germline V gene lookup returns CDR1 SQVTM and CDR2 ANQGSEA. V lost 6 bases to trimming and J lost 2 bases; unmatched junction nucleotides: 11. This CDR3 contains 15 residues. CDR3 sequence: CSVFISGSSQETQYF. CDR3 coding DNA: TGCAGCGTCTTCATAAGCGGGAGTTCGCAAGAGACCCAGTACTTC.

This clonotype counts as large. The chain joins TRBV20-1 to TRBJ2-2; D gene unclear. Trimming stripped 0 bases from V and 6 bases from J, with 8 bases between. The CDR3 is 13 residues long. The germline gives CDR1 DFQATT, CDR2 SNEGSKA (reference sequence). The CDR3 bases are TGCAGTGCTAGAGATCCAGGCCCCGGGGAGCTGTTTTTT. Protein sequence: CSARDPGPGELFF.

In its sample, this clonotype is medium-sized. This chain connects TRBV4-3 to TRBJ2-7; a weak D match, TRBD2 (6 bases). Germline values: CDR1 LGHNA, CDR2 YSLEER. V lost 3 bases and J 7 bases, leaving 19 bases between the germline ends. The CDR3 totals 15 residues. CDR3 in amino acids: CASSQDGSGAPEQYF. In nucleotides, the CDR3 is TGCGCCAGCAGCCAGGACGGGAGCGGAGCACCGGAGCAGTACTTC.

This clonotype is categorized as large. The J gene is TRBJ1-1, the V gene TRBV5-1, with D possibly TRBD1 on 6 matching bases. V shed 5 bases and J shed 1 base, with 12 bases lying between them. The CDR3 consists of 14 residues. Germline V lookup: CDR1 SGHRS, CDR2 YFSETQ. In DNA, the CDR3 is TGCGCCAGCAGTCCACAGGGTTGGAACACTGAAGCTTTCTTT. This gives the protein CASSPQGWNTEAFF.

Relative to its sample, this clonotype is hyperexpanded. The chain links TRBV20-1 to TRBJ2-5; 11 bases line up with TRBD1. This CDR3 region has 16 residues. Germline V gene lookup returns CDR1 DFQATT and CDR2 SNEGSKA (reference sequence). The ends lost 4 bases at V and 2 bases at J; junction bases unmatched: 9. The CDR3 DNA reads TGCAGTGCTAATGACGGACAGGGGGCGAATCAAGAGACCCAGTACTTC. Translation: CSANDGQGANQETQYF.

Relative to its sample, this clonotype is large. The chain links TRBV28 to TRBJ1-2, with 9 bases aligning to TRBD1. Trimming at V came to 4 bases and at J to 6 bases, leaving 6 bases not matched to a gene. CDR1 is MDHEN and CDR2 is SYDVKM in the germline V gene. CDR3 size: 14 residues. The CDR3: CASSSPGQGHGYTF. CDR3 DNA sequence: TGTGCCAGCAGTTCCCCCGGACAGGGGCATGGCTACACCTTC.

Sample share makes this clonotype large. J is TRBJ2-1 and V is TRBV2; D gene unclear. Germline V lookup: CDR1 SNHLY, CDR2 FYNNEI. Trimming shortened V by 2 bases and J by 12 bases, and 17 bases separated the two germline ends. CDR3 size: 14 residues. The chain's CDR3 is CASSERTYEHSQFF. CDR3 nucleotide sequence: TGTGCCAGCAGTGAAAGGACCTACGAGCATTCGCAGTTCTTC.